Following are 28 T cell receptor beta chains from one sample sequenced in a study of cytomegalovirus exposure and HLA in healthy donors. The protocol was immunoSEQ multiplex PCR, while the TCRdb copy is restricted to in-frame clones and leaves out a portion. The table includes about 220,000 clones, approximately 86% detected once. Material for sequencing was PBMCs. These receptors were taken from a woman under 30 in good health and CMV-seronegative.

The chain has TRBV19 and TRBJ1-5; 7 bases match TRBD1. CDR3 length: 13 amino acids. Germline CDR1 LNHDA, CDR2 SQIVND (reference sequence). V lost 4 bases to trimming and J lost 6 bases; unmatched junction nucleotides: 3. CDR3 sequence reads: CASSTDRAQPQHF. Here the CDR3 DNA reads TGTGCCAGTAGTACAGACAGGGCTCAGCCCCAGCATTTT.

This clone was recorded only once. The J gene is TRBJ1-4, the V gene TRBV6-1, with D unresolved. Trimming stripped 7 bases from V and 8 bases from J, with 11 bases between. Per the germline V gene, CDR1 is MNHNS and CDR2 is SASEGT. There are 12 residues in the CDR3. The CDR3 nucleotides are TGTGCCAGCACGTATGGTGGCGAAAAACTGTTTTTT. Amino acids: CASTYGGEKLFF.

The sample holds a few counts of this clone. The genes are TRBV4-1 and TRBJ1-4; 11 bases fit TRBD1. CDR1 is MGHRA, CDR2 YSYEKL, per germline. The V and J ends lost 2 bases and 6 bases, in that order; junction bases with no gene match: 2. This CDR3 region has 15 residues. CDR3 sequence: CASSQWTGGHEKLFF. The DNA for the CDR3 is TGCGCCAGCAGCCAATGGACAGGGGGCCATGAAAAACTGTTTTTT.

The chain recombines TRBV21-1 with TRBJ2-7; the table's D call, TRBD1, was not checked against the DNA. TRBV21-1 is recorded as a pseudogene. CDR3 size: 16 residues. The CDR3 nucleotides read TGTGCCAGCAGCAGCCCCTCTACAGGGGGCGGCTACGAGCAGTACTTC. Translating gives CASSSPSTGGGYEQYF.

This clone was seen more than once but under ten times. This sequence joins TRBV2 and TRBJ1-1, with a possible D match to TRBD1 (6 bases). The ends were cut back, 5 bases at V and 7 bases at J, with 8 bases in the middle. The germline CDR1 and CDR2 sequences are SNHLY and FYNNEI. The length of the CDR3 is 11 residues. The CDR3 sequence: CASSLDSEAFF. For the CDR3, the DNA is TGTGCCAGCAGTCTGGACAGTGAAGCTTTCTTT.

J is TRBJ1-1 and V is TRBV27, with unresolved D. CDR1 is MNHEY, CDR2 SMNVEV, per germline (reference sequence). The CDR3 length is 13 residues. The ends were cut back, 3 bases at V and 4 bases at J, with 9 bases in the middle. The CDR3 region has the DNA TGTGCCAGCAGTTTGATAGGGAGCACTGAAGCTTTCTTT. It codes for CASSLIGSTEAFF.

The V call is TRBV27, the J call TRBJ2-7, with a weak D call TRBD2 (6 bases). This CDR3 spans 15 amino acids. Germline loops: CDR1 MNHEY, CDR2 SMNVEV (reference sequence). Trimming stripped 5 bases from V and 5 bases from J, with 19 bases between. Written as DNA, the CDR3 is TGTGCCAGCAGTCCCTCCCAGACTAGTGGTCACGAGCAGTACTTC. This sequence encodes CASSPSQTSGHEQYF.

The chain uses TRBV5-1 and TRBJ1-1; 9 bases line up with TRBD1. V was clipped by 3 bases and J by 4 bases; unmatched bases: 7. In germline, CDR1 is SGHRS, CDR2 YFSETQ. There are 15 residues in the CDR3. In DNA, the CDR3 is TGCGCCAGCAGCTCTACAGGGGGCAGGGCCACTGAAGCTTTCTTT. Residues: CASSSTGGRATEAFF.

This chain connects TRBV6-6 to TRBJ1-2; D unresolved. The CDR3 totals 13 residues. Germline CDR1 reads MNHNY; CDR2 reads SVGAGI (reference sequence). V was clipped by 2 bases and J by 2 bases, with 6 bases between them. CDR3 sequence: CASSYPGNYGYTF. The CDR3 DNA reads TGTGCCAGCAGTTACCCGGGAAACTATGGCTACACCTTC.

This rearrangement joins TRBV2 to TRBJ2-3, with TRBD1 identical over 9 bases. CDR3 length: 19 amino acids. Unmatched junction bases numbered 17, after V lost 1 base and J lost 6 bases. Germline CDR1 SNHLY, CDR2 FYNNEI. CDR3 sequence: CASSEGVFPTGGFLDTQYF. The CDR3 bases are TGTGCCAGCAGTGAAGGAGTTTTTCCCACAGGGGGCTTTCTTGATACGCAGTATTTT.

The rearrangement links TRBV29-1 to TRBJ1-4; 9 bases agree with TRBD1. CDR3 length: 13 residues. In germline, CDR1 is SQVTM, CDR2 ANQGSEA. V dropped 7 bases and J dropped 7; count of bases not matched to a gene: 7. The CDR3 DNA reads TGCAGCGCTCGACAGGGGGAGGGTGAAAAACTGTTTTTT. This translates into CSARQGEGEKLFF.

This chain joins TRBV29-1 and TRBJ2-1, with D possibly matching TRBD2 (5 bases). This CDR3 is built from 15 residues. The germline V gene has CDR1 SQVTM and CDR2 ANQGSEA. This CDR3 is CSALEGAMYHNEQFF. CDR3 sequence (DNA): TGCAGTGCCCTTGAGGGAGCGATGTACCACAATGAGCAGTTCTTC.

This chain uses TRBV27 with TRBJ2-1; the D gene is possibly TRBD2 (6 bases). V dropped 11 bases and J dropped 5 bases, with 10 bases sitting between them. The CDR3 totals 11 residues. Germline V gene lookup returns CDR1 MNHEY and CDR2 SMNVEV (reference sequence). CDR3 bases: TGTGCCGCTGGGGAGGACAATGAGCAGTTCTTC. Residues: CAAGEDNEQFF.

V gene TRBV27 combines with J gene TRBJ2-7; 11 nucleotides align to TRBD1. CDR1 is MNHEY and CDR2 is SMNVEV in the germline V gene (reference sequence). V lost 7 bases, J lost 2 bases, and 13 bases stayed unmatched. This CDR3 is 17 amino acids long. Written as DNA, the CDR3 is TGTGCCAGCACCCCCGAACTTCCGGGACAGGGGGCCTACGAGCAGTACTTC. Translated: CASTPELPGQGAYEQYF.

This clone was recorded once. The V and J genes are TRBV7-9 and TRBJ1-1; the D gene is possibly TRBD1 (6 bases). V dropped 7 bases and J dropped 11 bases, with 23 bases sitting between them. CDR1 and CDR2 from the germline V gene are SEHNR and FQNEAQ (reference sequence). The CDR3 sequence is 14 residues long. DNA for the CDR3: TGTGCCAGCACCTTTGGGGGAGGGGACATGGAGGCTTTCTTT. Protein sequence: CASTFGGGDMEAFF.

V usage is TRBV9 and J usage is TRBJ1-2; D possibly corresponds to TRBD1 (5 bases). Trimming removed 4 bases at V and 2 bases at J, with 9 bases between. The CDR3 loop spans 13 amino acids. Germline V gene data show CDR1 as SGDLS and CDR2 as YYNGEE. CDR3 protein: CASSPDINYGYTF. The CDR3 bases are TGTGCCAGCAGCCCGGACATAAACTATGGCTACACCTTC. Full variable domain (remainder filled in from reference TRBV9 and TRBJ1-2): DSGVTQTPKHLITATGQRVTLRCSPRSGDLSVYWYQQSLDQGLQFLIQYYNGEERAKGNILERFSAQQFPDLHSELNLSSLELGDSALYFCASSPDINYGYTFGSGTRLTVV.

This chain joins TRBV14 and TRBJ2-7; 7 bases fit TRBD1. The CDR3 is 15 residues long. Germline V gene data show CDR1 as SGHDN and CDR2 as FVKESK. V lost 4 bases and J lost 0; bases outside the gene matches: 6. DNA for the CDR3: TGTGCCAGCAGCCGTCTAGGACAGGACTCCTACGAGCAGTACTTC. Translated, it gives CASSRLGQDSYEQYF. The complete variable domain, with remaining parts taken from reference TRBV14 and TRBJ2-7, reads EAGVTQFPSHSVIEKGQTVTLRCDPISGHDNLYWYRRVMGKEIKFLLHFVKESKQDESGMPNNRFLAERTGGTYSTLKVQPAELEDSGVYFCASSRLGQDSYEQYFGPGTRLTVT.

The V gene is TRBV10-2, the J gene TRBJ2-1, with 9 positions matching TRBD2. The length of the CDR3 is 17 residues. After removal of 7 bases from V and 4 bases from J, the junction contained 14 bases not matched to a gene. Germline CDR1 and CDR2: WSHSY and SAAADI. DNA for the CDR3: TGCGCCAGCATCCCCTGGATAGCGGGAGCCCGTTACAATGAGCAGTTCTTC. Translation: CASIPWIAGARYNEQFF.

The chain recombines TRBV4-2 with TRBJ1-4, with 8 nucleotides matching TRBD1. The CDR3 sequence is 16 residues long. Trimming cost V 0 bases and J 6 bases; bases outside gene matches: 6. Per the germline V gene, CDR1 is LGHNA and CDR2 is YNFKEQ. In DNA, the CDR3 is TGTGCCAGCAGCCAAGAAATTGGGACAGGACATGAAAAACTGTTTTTT. This translates into CASSQEIGTGHEKLFF.

The genes are TRBV11-2 and TRBJ2-6; D not certain. V lost 5 bases, J lost 2 bases, and 13 bases lay in between. Germline assignment: CDR1 SGHAT and CDR2 FQNNGV. The CDR3 totals 16 residues. The CDR3 nucleotides are TGTGCCAGCAGCCAGGCCCCAGGTCCTGGGGCCAACGTCCTGACTTTC. This sequence encodes CASSQAPGPGANVLTF.

The chain links TRBV4-1 to TRBJ1-5; D perhaps matches TRBD1 (5 bases). V lost 4 bases and J lost 4, with 17 bases in between. This CDR3 is built from 16 residues. Germline loops: CDR1 MGHRA, CDR2 YSYEKL. The CDR3 spells CASSRPGGDGNQPQHF. The CDR3 DNA sequence: TGCGCCAGCAGCCGGCCCGGGGGAGACGGAAATCAGCCCCAGCATTTT.

The chain has TRBV6-6 and TRBJ2-2; 7 nucleotides line up with TRBD2. With 3 bases clipped from V and 6 bases from J, the junction kept 4 bases outside the gene matches. Germline V gives CDR1 MNHNY, CDR2 SVGAGI (reference sequence). There are 14 residues in the CDR3. The CDR3 is CASSYSGLAGELFF. The DNA for the CDR3 is TGTGCCAGCAGTTATTCCGGACTAGCCGGGGAGCTGTTTTTT.

This clone was recorded a few times. The rearrangement links TRBV19 to TRBJ2-1, with 9 bases aligning to TRBD2. The V and J ends lost 7 bases and 0 bases, in that order; junction bases with no gene match: 10. Germline V gene sequence: CDR1 LNHDA, CDR2 SQIVND (reference sequence). The CDR3 is 17 residues long. The CDR3 DNA follows: TGTGCCAGTAAAATGGGGACTAGCTCGAGCTCCTACAATGAGCAGTTCTTC. Translation gives CASKMGTSSSSYNEQFF.

This chain connects TRBV2 to TRBJ2-7; the D gene is possibly TRBD1 (6 bases). The CDR3 is made up of 14 amino acids. Trimming pared 6 bases from V and 3 bases from J, leaving 15 bases between. Germline CDR1 reads SNHLY; CDR2 reads FYNNEI. The CDR3 region is CASRTGTPSYEQYF. The CDR3 nucleotides read TGTGCCAGCAGAACCGGGACACCGAGCTACGAGCAGTACTTC.

The J gene is TRBJ1-3, the V gene TRBV2; possible D gene TRBD1, 6 bases. This CDR3 is 14 amino acids long. Germline V gene lookup returns CDR1 SNHLY and CDR2 FYNNEI. V lost 3 bases and J 2 bases, leaving 8 bases between the germline ends. The CDR3 DNA follows: TGTGCCAGCAGTGACGCAGGGGCTGGAAACACCATATATTTT. Translation gives CASSDAGAGNTIYF. Full variable domain (remainder filled in from reference TRBV2 and TRBJ1-3): EPEVTQTPSHQVTQMGQEVILRCVPISNHLYFYWYRQILGQKVEFLVSFYNNEISEKSEIFDDQFSVERPDGSNFTLKIRSTKLEDSAMYFCASSDAGAGNTIYFGEGSWLTVV.

V usage is TRBV10-3 and J usage is TRBJ2-7; D gene uncertain. Per germline, CDR1 ENHRY and CDR2 SYGVKD. The CDR3 runs 13 residues. The V and J ends lost 11 bases and 2 bases respectively, with 16 bases between them. Here the CDR3 reads CASQRALAYEQYF. The CDR3 DNA reads as TGTGCCTCCCAAAGAGCATTAGCCTACGAGCAGTACTTC.

This clone was picked up a small number of times. The CDR3 DNA follows: TGTGCCAGCACCAAGCGGCCCTACGAGCAGTACTTC. It specifies CASTKRPYEQYF. The chain recombines TRBV2 with TRBJ2-7, with a possible D match to TRBD2 (5 bases). This CDR3 spans 12 amino acids. Germline CDR1 SNHLY, CDR2 FYNNEI. Trimming took off 7 bases at V and 2 bases at J, with 9 bases between the two ends.

The chain combines TRBV5-4 with TRBJ1-3; D gene uncertain. The germline V gene encodes CDR1 SGHNT and CDR2 YYREEE (reference sequence). The V gene lost 1 base and the J gene lost 0 bases, with 5 bases spanning the gap. The CDR3 spans 14 residues. The CDR3 loop reads CASSLTNSGNTIYF. The CDR3, as DNA: TGTGCCAGCAGCTTGACAAACTCTGGAAACACCATATATTTT.